One sample yielded the 17 T cell receptor beta chains listed below, sequenced in a study of T cells in Graves' hyperthyroidism and ophthalmopathy. TCR beta CDR3 sequences were amplified from RNA transcripts. First-round RT-PCR of the TCR CDR3 relied on the HTBI primer set. A single record per CDR3 protein comes from TCRdb applying MiXCR to the multiplex PCR reads. Of a few hundred thousand distinct CDR3 sequences listed, about 15% are singletons. Specimen: blood. The receptors were sampled from a woman in her 30s with Graves' hyperthyroidism.

In this sample, this clonotype turned up once. J is TRBJ2-7 and V is TRBV4-1, with TRBD2 identical over 8 bases. The CDR3 covers 15 residues. CDR1 and CDR2 from the germline V gene are MGHRA and YSYEKL. J was trimmed by 4 bases and V by 4 bases; bases with no gene match: 9. The CDR3 is CASSPLYGGGYEQYF. The CDR3 DNA follows: TGCGCCAGCAGCCCACTTTACGGGGGGGGTTACGAGCAGTACTTC.

Regarding this clonotype: A much bigger clone sits one base away, suggesting this may be a read error. V and J are TRBV7-9 and TRBJ2-1, with TRBD2 identical over 10 bases. This CDR3 is built from 13 residues. Germline values: CDR1 SEHNR, CDR2 FQNEAQ (reference sequence). V was pared by 5 bases and J by 10 bases, with 5 bases of the junction left unmatched. CDR3 sequence reads: CASSLSGRREQFF. CDR3 DNA sequence: TGTGCCAGCAGCCTTAGCGGGAGGAGGGAGCAGTTCTTC.

This clonotype was detected ten times or more. The J gene is TRBJ2-5, the V gene TRBV28; D is unclear. Germline values: CDR1 MDHEN, CDR2 SYDVKM. This CDR3 region has 12 residues. Between the trimmed V and J ends, which lost 4 bases and 2 bases, there was a span of 5 bases. Written as DNA, the CDR3 is TGTGCCAGCAGTTCAGAGCAAGAGACCCAGTACTTC. As protein: CASSSEQETQYF. The full variable domain, in which reference TRBV28 and TRBJ2-5 provide the parts outside the CDR3, is DVKVTQSSRYLVKRTGEKVFLECVQDMDHENMFWYRQDPGLGLRLIYFSYDVKMKEKGDIPEGYSVSREKKERFSLILESASTNQTSMYLCASSSEQETQYFGPGTRLLVL.

This clonotype was observed many times. The chain couples TRBV6-1 to TRBJ2-1; TRBD2 aligns across 7 bases. V lost 7 bases and J lost 3; bases outside the gene matches: 9. The CDR3 runs to 15 residues. In germline, CDR1 is MNHNS, CDR2 SASEGT. The CDR3 here is CASNGGGANYNEQFF. The CDR3 DNA is TGTGCCAGCAACGGCGGGGGAGCCAACTACAATGAGCAGTTCTTC.

This clonotype showed up many times. The rearrangement links TRBV6-5 to TRBJ1-2; 9 bases line up with TRBD1. The V and J ends lost 2 bases and 0 bases, in that order; junction bases with no gene match: 7. The CDR3 length is 17 residues. CDR1 is MNHEY and CDR2 is SVGAGI in the germline V gene. Here the CDR3 reads CASSYSLGQGSNYGYTF. The CDR3 DNA reads as TGTGCCAGCAGTTACAGTCTGGGACAGGGCTCTAACTATGGCTACACCTTC.

This clonotype was seen a handful of times. The chain employs TRBV3-1 and TRBJ2-5; the match to TRBD2 covers 12 bases. Germline-derived CDR1 and CDR2 are LGHDT and YNNKEL (reference sequence). The trim removed 4 bases at V and 4 bases at J, leaving 1 base unmatched. This CDR3 has 14 amino acids. The CDR3 DNA is TGTGCCAGCAGCCTGGGACTAGCGGGAGAGACCCAGTACTTC. This gives the protein CASSLGLAGETQYF.

This clonotype was observed at least ten times. This chain connects TRBV20-1 to TRBJ2-3; 7 bases match TRBD2. Germline assignment: CDR1 DFQATT and CDR2 SNEGSKA (reference sequence). The CDR3 is made up of 15 amino acids. V shed 2 bases and J 2 bases; nucleotides not matched to a gene: 7. The CDR3 nucleotides read TGCAGTGCTAGAAGGGCGGGAGAAATCACAGATACGCAGTATTTT. Encoded protein: CSARRAGEITDTQYF.

This clonotype has a count of ten or more. The genes are TRBV28 and TRBJ2-7; D remains ambiguous. V was shortened by 6 bases and J by 3 bases, with 9 bases between the two germline ends. The CDR3 consists of 12 residues. CDR1 MDHEN and CDR2 SYDVKM come from the germline V gene. The DNA of the CDR3 is TGTGCCAGCAGCCCCGCCCACTACGAGCAGTACTTC. As protein: CASSPAHYEQYF.

At least ten counts were recorded for this clonotype. The chain employs TRBV29-1 and TRBJ2-7; D not resolved. CDR1 is SQVTM, CDR2 ANQGSEA, per germline. CDR3 size: 11 residues. V was trimmed by 6 bases and J by 4 bases, leaving 10 bases between them. In nucleotides, the CDR3 is TGCAGCGTGAAGCAAGTGTACGAGCAGTACTTC. Translated: CSVKQVYEQYF.

There are many counts of this clonotype. The V gene is TRBV12-3 or TRBV12-4, the J gene TRBJ2-7; no clear D gene. CDR3 length: 13 amino acids. Deletions cut 3 bases from V and 5 bases from J, with 11 bases between. The chain's CDR3 is CASSFGSLDEQYF. CDR3 nucleotides: TGTGCCAGCAGTTTCGGCAGTCTTGACGAGCAGTACTTC.

This clonotype turned up a few times. This chain joins TRBV7-8 and TRBJ1-5; D not certain. V lost 3 bases and J 3 bases, leaving 15 bases between the germline ends. The germline CDR1 and CDR2 sequences are SGHVS and FQNEAQ. The CDR3 totals 16 residues. The CDR3 bases are TGTGCCAGCAGCTTTGGACTCCGGCTTACCAATCAGCCCCAGCATTTT. It specifies CASSFGLRLTNQPQHF.

The sample holds one count of this clonotype. V usage is TRBV19 and J usage is TRBJ2-2; TRBD1 matches 9 bases. CDR1 and CDR2 from the germline V gene are LNHDA and SQIVND (reference sequence). The CDR3 sequence is 21 residues long. The trim removed 6 bases at V and 1 base at J, leaving 21 bases unmatched. CDR3 amino acids: CASRPRDRDLMRAGNTGELFF. The DNA for the CDR3 is TGTGCCAGTAGGCCCCGGGACAGGGACCTAATGAGGGCGGGGAACACCGGGGAGCTGTTTTTT.

This clonotype was seen ten or more times. V is TRBV12-3 or TRBV12-4 and J is TRBJ2-7, with D uncertain. V lost 5 bases and J 2 bases, leaving 4 bases between the germline ends. This CDR3 is built from 11 residues. The CDR3 nucleotides read TGTGCCAGCAGTGATGCCTACGAGCAGTACTTC. Translating gives CASSDAYEQYF.

This chain uses TRBV7-2 with TRBJ2-1; D is uncertain. This CDR3 is built from 11 residues. Germline lookup yields CDR1 SGHTA and CDR2 FQGNSA. Trimming removed 6 bases from V and 10 bases from J, with 10 bases in between. CDR3 in amino acids: CASSSFWEQFF. CDR3 nucleotide sequence: TGTGCCAGCAGTTCTTTTTGGGAGCAGTTCTTC.

This clonotype was seen repeatedly, ten times or more. The V and J genes are TRBV7-9 and TRBJ2-5, with D perhaps TRBD1 (7 bases). This CDR3 is 14 amino acids long. CDR1 is SEHNR, CDR2 FQNEAQ, per germline (reference sequence). Deletions cut 3 bases from V and 3 bases from J, with 11 bases between. CDR3 region: CASSFSGQEETQYF. The CDR3 nucleotides read TGTGCCAGCAGCTTTAGCGGACAGGAAGAGACCCAGTACTTC.

The table lists this clonotype with many counts. J is TRBJ2-7 and V is TRBV28, with D perhaps being TRBD1 or TRBD2 (5 bases each). Germline CDR1 is MDHEN and CDR2 is SYDVKM. The CDR3 sequence is 15 residues long. Between the trimmed V and J ends, which lost 4 bases and 1 base, there was a span of 14 bases. The DNA of the CDR3 is TGTGCCAGCAGTTCACCGTCGGGGCTTTCCTACGAGCAGTACTTC. Amino acid sequence: CASSSPSGLSYEQYF. Full variable domain (outside the CDR3, taken from reference TRBV28 and TRBJ2-7): DVKVTQSSRYLVKRTGEKVFLECVQDMDHENMFWYRQDPGLGLRLIYFSYDVKMKEKGDIPEGYSVSREKKERFSLILESASTNQTSMYLCASSSPSGLSYEQYFGPGTRLTVT.

The V gene is TRBV5-1, the J gene TRBJ2-7; D is perhaps TRBD2 (7 bases). The CDR3 covers 18 residues. Trimming stripped 0 bases from V and 2 bases from J, with 21 bases between. Germline assignment: CDR1 SGHRS and CDR2 YFSETQ. CDR3 amino acids: CASSLVGGPRVGAYEQYF. The CDR3 DNA reads TGCGCCAGCAGCTTGGTCGGGGGGCCGAGGGTAGGTGCCTACGAGCAGTACTTC. The entire variable domain, with the rest obtained from reference TRBV5-1 and TRBJ2-7, is as follows: KAGVTQTPRYLIKTRGQQVTLSCSPISGHRSVSWYQQTPGQGLQFLFEYFSETQRNKGNFPGRFSGRQFSNSRSEMNVSTLELGDSALYLCASSLVGGPRVGAYEQYFGPGTRLTVT.